This T cell receptor beta chain was captured by sequencing in a study of shared clonotypes between healthy human individuals. The naive CD8 subset, CD45RO-negative cells positively selected for CCR7, excluded terminally differentiated effector memory CD45RA+ cells. The CDR3 sequence is 14 residues long. The germline V gene has CDR1 MNHEY and CDR2 SVGAGI. The V segment lost 2 bases and the J segment 8 bases; nucleotides outside the gene matches: 6. Execution of the assay was at deep level. Genomic DNA of each subset was evenly split across several immunoSEQ plates. The table came from immunoSEQ multiplex PCR; TCRdb's copy has only in-frame clones and leaves some out. Counted here are some 2,100,000 clones, around 93% occurring once; the ten biggest clones make up approximately 1.7%.

Sequencing input: naive CD8+ T cells from PBMCs. The V and J genes are TRBV6-5 and TRBJ2-1; TRBD1 aligns across 7 bases. The receptor comes from a man aged 18 to 29 in good health. Some clones in this sample may be carry-over from other donors' samples. The CDR3 sequence is CASSYLLGGDEQFF. The CDR3 nucleotides are TGTGCCAGCAGTTACCTCCTAGGGGGCGATGAGCAGTTCTTC.